This TCR beta chain was sequenced in a study of T cells in tuberculosis. Study outcomes and limitations: Selection depended on which cryopreserved specimens were available. Active tuberculosis alpha repertoires lay closer to GMM-specific TCRs than controls'.

Deletions cut 0 bases from V and 1 base from J, with 12 bases between. The CDR3 is made up of 16 amino acids. Per germline, CDR1 MGHRA and CDR2 YSYEKL. The method was immunoSEQ multiplex PCR; TCRdb's version includes in-frame clones alone and lacks a portion of them. The data show about 25,000 clones, about 92% seen once. Of note for this clone: Its antigen is undetermined.

Sequencing was done on a sample of PBMCs. V gene TRBV4-1 combines with J gene TRBJ1-1; a weak D match, TRBD1 (5 bases). This receptor was taken from a donor aged 10-35 years with latent tuberculosis or without tuberculosis infection. Some clones in this sample may be carry-over from other donors' samples. CDR3 sequence reads: CASSQEPNRPNTEAFF. The CDR3 nucleotides are TGCGCCAGCAGCCAAGAGCCCAACAGGCCGAACACTGAAGCTTTCTTT.